The present T cell receptor beta chain was sequenced within a study of T cell changes during pregnancy in multiple sclerosis. Assay used: immunoSEQ multiplex PCR; TCRdb lists only in-frame clones, some missing. This sample has 60,000 to 65,000 clones, with over 80% found just once. The sequence was collected from a female donor in good health, enrolled as a control in a pregnancy study. The sequencing used peripheral blood, collected in the second trimester of pregnancy.

The CDR3 DNA follows: TGTGCCAGCAGTAAGTCGGACAGTCGGGGCGTATATTTT. Translating it yields CASSKSDSRGVYF. The chain uses TRBV28 and TRBJ1-3, with D possibly being TRBD1 (6 bases). Trimming removed 5 bases from V and 14 bases from J, with 19 bases in between. Germline lookup yields CDR1 MDHEN and CDR2 SYDVKM. The CDR3 contains 13 residues.